This is a list of T cell receptor beta chains from one sample in a study of shared clonotypes between healthy human individuals. Clones were sequenced by immunoSEQ multiplex PCR, and TCRdb holds only the in-frame ones, with some missing. This table has about half a million clones, 70% to 80% appearing once. The sample consisted of PBMCs. These receptor sequences come from a woman aged 40 to 50 in good health. Some clones in this sample may be carry-over from other donors' samples. Both conserved end residues are part of each CDR3. The D gene is left open where the match is weak. Some rows have no size entry. The others give once, few or many, or a class for an expanded clone.

D gene,clone size,V gene,J gene,CDR3 protein,CDR3 DNA
TRBD2,.,TRBV4-1,TRBJ2-3,CASSQDHGSGGTDTQYF,TGCGCCAGCAGCCAAGATCACGGTAGCGGGGGGACAGATACGCAGTATTTT
TRBD1,.,TRBV7-9,TRBJ2-6,CASSWTRDRERSGANVLTF,TGTGCCAGCAGCTGGACGAGGGACAGGGAAAGATCTGGGGCCAACGTCCTGACTTTC
.,few,TRBV29-1,TRBJ1-1,CSHRVGRDTEAFF,TGCAGCCATAGGGTAGGGAGGGACACTGAAGCTTTCTTT
.,.,TRBV7-8,TRBJ1-2,CASSPRRTEQYGYTF,TGTGCCAGCAGCCCCCGTCGGACAGAACAATATGGCTACACCTTC
TRBD1,once,TRBV18,TRBJ2-7,CASSPYRDSYEQYF,TGTGCCAGCTCACCTTACAGGGACAGCTACGAGCAGTACTTC
TRBD1,.,TRBV18,TRBJ1-1,CASSVQGYGGGEAFF,TGTGCCAGCTCAGTACAGGGGTACGGGGGCGGTGAAGCTTTCTTT
TRBD1,.,TRBV30,TRBJ2-7,CAWDRDSYEQYF,TGTGCCTGGGACAGGGACTCCTACGAGCAGTACTTC
.,many,TRBV5-4,TRBJ2-1,CASKSGVANDNEQFF,TGTGCCAGCAAGTCAGGGGTGGCGAACGACAATGAGCAGTTCTTC
TRBD2,.,TRBV29-1,TRBJ2-1,CSATGLVGSSYNEQFF,TGCAGCGCTACCGGACTAGTTGGGAGCTCCTACAATGAGCAGTTCTTC
.,many,TRBV5-6,TRBJ2-1,CASRPGTYNEQFF,TGTGCCAGCAGACCCGGCACATACAATGAGCAGTTCTTC
TRBD2,.,TRBV28,TRBJ2-7,CASRRTSGGFYEQYF,TGTGCCAGCAGACGGACTAGCGGGGGGTTCTACGAGCAGTACTTC
TRBD2,once,TRBV7-2,TRBJ2-7,CASSLKGLGRSYEQYF,TGTGCCAGCAGCTTAAAGGGACTAGGTCGGTCCTACGAGCAGTACTTC
.,.,TRBV9,TRBJ2-2,CASWGGGELFF,TGTGCCAGCTGGGGCGGTGGGGAGCTGTTTTTT
.,.,TRBV5-1,TRBJ2-4,CASSLQPGAKNIQYF,TGCGCCAGCAGCTTACAGCCAGGGGCCAAAAACATTCAGTACTTC
TRBD2,.,TRBV28,TRBJ2-3,CASSRLAGGRDTQYF,TGTGCCAGCAGTCGACTAGCGGGAGGAAGGGATACGCAGTATTTT
.,.,TRBV7-6,TRBJ1-3,CASSLAPTASGNTIYF,TGTGCCAGCAGCTTAGCGCCGACAGCCTCTGGAAACACCATATATTTT
TRBD1,few,TRBV2,TRBJ1-3,CASRLTGPGHF,TGTGCCAGCAGACTGACAGGGCCGGGACATTTT
.,.,TRBV28,TRBJ1-1,CASSLQRSGTEAFF,TGTGCCAGCAGTTTACAACGGTCGGGCACTGAAGCTTTCTTT
.,few,TRBV6-5,TRBJ2-7,CASSYGRRGGDYEQYF,TGTGCCAGCAGTTACGGCCGGAGAGGAGGAGACTACGAGCAGTACTTC
TRBD1,.,TRBV11-2,TRBJ1-1,CASSIQGGGTEAFF,TGTGCCAGCAGCATACAGGGGGGGGGCACTGAAGCTTTCTTT
.,.,TRBV7-3,TRBJ2-1,CASSSRGTHNEQFF,TGTGCCAGCAGTTCGAGAGGGACGCACAATGAGCAGTTCTTC
.,.,TRBV4-3,TRBJ2-3,CASSHREPSTDTQYF,TGCGCCAGCAGCCATCGGGAACCTAGCACAGATACGCAGTATTTT
TRBD1,.,TRBV7-2,TRBJ1-4,CASSPGGRVGEKLFF,TGTGCCAGCAGCCCAGGGGGAAGGGTGGGTGAAAAACTGTTTTTT
.,.,TRBV5-1,TRBJ2-7,CASSLDRPYEQYF,TGCGCCAGCAGCTTGGACAGACCCTACGAGCAGTACTTC
.,once,TRBV9,TRBJ2-7,CASSVGTRGTHEQYF,TGTGCCAGCAGCGTAGGCACTAGGGGTACCCACGAGCAGTACTTC
.,.,TRBV19,TRBJ1-1,CASSFFSPIGEAFF,TGTGCCAGTAGCTTCTTTTCCCCTATAGGTGAAGCTTTCTTT
.,few,TRBV9,TRBJ2-7,CASSARDGGYSYEQYF,TGTGCCAGCAGCGCGCGGGACGGAGGCTACTCCTACGAGCAGTACTTC
.,.,TRBV4-1,TRBJ2-1,CASSQPRGAPYNEQFF,TGCGCCAGCAGCCAACCGAGAGGAGCGCCTTACAATGAGCAGTTCTTC
.,.,TRBV9,TRBJ2-3,CASSVVTDTQYF,TGTGCCAGCAGCGTAGTCACAGATACGCAGTATTTT
TRBD1,.,TRBV5-1,TRBJ2-7,CASSKGQGAYEQYF,TGCGCCAGCAGCAAAGGACAGGGGGCCTACGAGCAGTACTTC
.,.,TRBV10-2,TRBJ2-1,CASSWGRNYNEQFF,TGCGCCAGCAGTTGGGGACGGAACTACAATGAGCAGTTCTTC
.,.,TRBV4-3,TRBJ2-2,CASSQAIPSADTGELFF,TGCGCCAGCAGCCAAGCGATCCCTAGCGCCGACACCGGGGAGCTGTTTTTT
TRBD1,.,TRBV5-4,TRBJ2-6,CASSSKRQGYPSGANVLTF,TGTGCCAGCAGCTCGAAAAGACAGGGGTACCCCTCTGGGGCCAACGTCCTGACTTTC
.,few,TRBV4-3,TRBJ2-3,CASSHSWAGAATDTQYF,TGCGCCAGCAGCCACTCATGGGCAGGGGCAGCCACAGATACGCAGTATTTT
TRBD1,once,TRBV29-1,TRBJ2-7,CSVETGASYEQYF,TGCAGCGTTGAAACAGGGGCGTCCTACGAGCAGTACTTC
TRBD2,.,TRBV4-2,TRBJ2-2,CASSQLTSGGAGELFF,TGTGCCAGCAGCCAATTGACTAGCGGTGGGGCCGGGGAGCTGTTTTTT
.,.,TRBV7-9,TRBJ2-7,CASSPISGSYSYEQYF,TGTGCCAGCAGCCCGATATCCGGGAGTTACTCCTACGAGCAGTACTTC
TRBD2,.,TRBV2,TRBJ2-3,CASRLNLAGTGDTQYF,TGTGCCAGCAGGCTAAATCTAGCGGGAACAGGGGATACGCAGTATTTT
.,.,TRBV11-2,TRBJ1-4,CASSLERVPNEKLFF,TGTGCCAGCAGCTTAGAAAGGGTACCTAATGAAAAACTGTTTTTT
.,once,TRBV9,TRBJ2-3,CASSVEGQATDTQYF,TGTGCCAGCAGCGTAGAGGGACAAGCCACAGATACGCAGTATTTT
.,.,TRBV28,TRBJ2-1,CASRSGSRRNEQFF,TGTGCCAGCAGGAGCGGCTCCAGGAGGAATGAGCAGTTCTTC
.,few,TRBV6-1,TRBJ2-3,CASSDYPGRDATDTQYF,TGTGCCAGCAGTGATTACCCGGGCAGGGATGCCACAGATACGCAGTATTTT